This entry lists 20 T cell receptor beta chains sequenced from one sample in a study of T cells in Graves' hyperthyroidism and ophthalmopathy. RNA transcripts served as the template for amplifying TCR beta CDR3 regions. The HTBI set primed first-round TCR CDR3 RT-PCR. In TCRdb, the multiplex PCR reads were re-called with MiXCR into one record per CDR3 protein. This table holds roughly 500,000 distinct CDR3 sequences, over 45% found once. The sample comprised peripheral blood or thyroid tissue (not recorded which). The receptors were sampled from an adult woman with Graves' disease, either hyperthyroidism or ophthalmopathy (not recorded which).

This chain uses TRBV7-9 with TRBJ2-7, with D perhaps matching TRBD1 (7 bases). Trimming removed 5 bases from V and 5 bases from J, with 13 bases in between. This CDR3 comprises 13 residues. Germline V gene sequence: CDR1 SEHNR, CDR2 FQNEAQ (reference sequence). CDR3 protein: CASSPTGRNEQYF. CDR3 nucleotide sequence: TGTGCCAGCAGCCCGACAGGGAGGAACGAGCAGTACTTC.

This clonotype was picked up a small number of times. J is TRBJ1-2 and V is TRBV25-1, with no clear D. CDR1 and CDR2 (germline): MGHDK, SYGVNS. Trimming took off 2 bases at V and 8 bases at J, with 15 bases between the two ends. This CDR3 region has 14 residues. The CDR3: CASSEGEGLEGYTF. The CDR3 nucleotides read TGTGCCAGCAGTGAAGGTGAGGGCCTAGAGGGCTACACCTTC.

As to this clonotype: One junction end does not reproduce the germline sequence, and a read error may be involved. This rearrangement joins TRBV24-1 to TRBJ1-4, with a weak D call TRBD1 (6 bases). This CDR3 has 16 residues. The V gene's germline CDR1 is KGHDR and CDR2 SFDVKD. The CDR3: CATSDPSNGRGKKLSF. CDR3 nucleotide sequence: TGTGCCACCAGTGATCCTTCTAACGGCAGGGGAAAAAAACTGTCTTTT.

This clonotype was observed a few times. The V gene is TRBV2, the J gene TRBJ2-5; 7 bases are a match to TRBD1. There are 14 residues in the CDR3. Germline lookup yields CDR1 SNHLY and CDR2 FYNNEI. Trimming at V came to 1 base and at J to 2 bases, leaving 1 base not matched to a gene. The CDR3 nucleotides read TGTGCCAGCAGTGAAGTCAGGGGGCAAGAGACCCAGTACTTC. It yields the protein CASSEVRGQETQYF.

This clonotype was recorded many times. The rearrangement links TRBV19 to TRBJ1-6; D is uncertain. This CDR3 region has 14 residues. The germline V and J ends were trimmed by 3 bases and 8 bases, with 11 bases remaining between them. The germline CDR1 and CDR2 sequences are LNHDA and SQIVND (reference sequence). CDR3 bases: TGTGCCAGTAGTATTACACCTGCGGATTCACCCCTCCACTTT. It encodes CASSITPADSPLHF.

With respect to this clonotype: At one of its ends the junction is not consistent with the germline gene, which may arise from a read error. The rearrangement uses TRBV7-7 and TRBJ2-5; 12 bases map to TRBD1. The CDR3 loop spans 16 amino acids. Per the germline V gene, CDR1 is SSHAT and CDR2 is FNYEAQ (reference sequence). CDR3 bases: TGTGCTAGCAGCTACCTCCGGGACAGGGGGCTTGAGACCCAGTACTTC. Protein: CASSYLRDRGLETQYF.

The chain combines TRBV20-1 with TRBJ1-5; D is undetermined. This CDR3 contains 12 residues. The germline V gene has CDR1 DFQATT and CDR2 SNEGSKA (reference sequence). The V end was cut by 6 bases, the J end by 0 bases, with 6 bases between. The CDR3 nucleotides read TGCAGTGCAACACCTAGCAATCAGCCCCAGCATTTT. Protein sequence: CSATPSNQPQHF.

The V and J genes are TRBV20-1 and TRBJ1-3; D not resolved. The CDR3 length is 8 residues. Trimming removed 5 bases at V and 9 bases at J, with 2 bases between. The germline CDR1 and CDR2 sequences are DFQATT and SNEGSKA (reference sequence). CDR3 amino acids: CSARTIYF. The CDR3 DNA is TGCAGTGCTCGCACCATATATTTT.

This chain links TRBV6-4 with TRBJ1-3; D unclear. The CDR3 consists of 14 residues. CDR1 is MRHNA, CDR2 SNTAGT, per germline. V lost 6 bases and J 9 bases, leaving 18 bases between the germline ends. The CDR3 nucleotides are TGTGCCAGCAGACTAGGCCGCCCCCCTGGCACCATATATTTT. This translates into CASRLGRPPGTIYF.

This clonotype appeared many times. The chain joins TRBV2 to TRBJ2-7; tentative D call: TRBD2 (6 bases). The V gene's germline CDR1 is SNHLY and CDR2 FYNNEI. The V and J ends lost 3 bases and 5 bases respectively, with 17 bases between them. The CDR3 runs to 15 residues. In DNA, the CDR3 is TGTGCCAGCAGTGATGGCGGGGTTGCCCCGAACGAGCAGTACTTC. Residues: CASSDGGVAPNEQYF.

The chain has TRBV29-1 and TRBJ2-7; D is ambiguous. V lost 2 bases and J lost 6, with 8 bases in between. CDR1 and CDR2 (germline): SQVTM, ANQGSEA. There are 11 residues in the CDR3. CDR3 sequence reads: CSVESGSEQYF. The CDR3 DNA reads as TGCAGCGTTGAATCTGGATCCGAGCAGTACTTC.

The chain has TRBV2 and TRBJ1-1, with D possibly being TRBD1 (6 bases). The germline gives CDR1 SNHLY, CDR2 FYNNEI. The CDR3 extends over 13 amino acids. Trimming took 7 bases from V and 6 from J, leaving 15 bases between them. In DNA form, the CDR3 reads TGTGCCAGCACCTACCCGGGACACTCTGAAGCTTTCTTT. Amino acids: CASTYPGHSEAFF. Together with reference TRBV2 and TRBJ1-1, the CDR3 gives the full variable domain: EPEVTQTPSHQVTQMGQEVILRCVPISNHLYFYWYRQILGQKVEFLVSFYNNEISEKSEIFDDQFSVERPDGSNFTLKIRSTKLEDSAMYFCASTYPGHSEAFFGQGTRLTVV.

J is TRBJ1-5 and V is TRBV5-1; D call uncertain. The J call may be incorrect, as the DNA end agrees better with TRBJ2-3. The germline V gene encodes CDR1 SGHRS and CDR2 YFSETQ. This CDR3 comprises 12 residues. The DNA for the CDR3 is TGCGCCAGCAGCTTGGATGCAGATACGCAGTATTTT. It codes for CASSLDADTQYF.

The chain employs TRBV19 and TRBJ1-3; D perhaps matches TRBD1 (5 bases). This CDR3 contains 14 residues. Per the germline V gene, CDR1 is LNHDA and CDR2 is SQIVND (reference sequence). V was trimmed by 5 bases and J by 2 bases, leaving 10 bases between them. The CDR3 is CASSGGEPGNTIYF. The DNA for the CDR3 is TGTGCCAGTAGTGGAGGGGAGCCTGGAAACACCATATATTTT.

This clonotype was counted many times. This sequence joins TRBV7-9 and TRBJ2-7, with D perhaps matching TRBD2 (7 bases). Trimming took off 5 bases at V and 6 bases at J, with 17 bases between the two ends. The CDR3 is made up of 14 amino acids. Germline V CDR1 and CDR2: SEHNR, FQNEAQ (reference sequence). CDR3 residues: CASSLRGGNFEQYF. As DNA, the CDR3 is TGTGCCAGCAGCCTGAGGGGGGGAAATTTCGAGCAGTACTTC.

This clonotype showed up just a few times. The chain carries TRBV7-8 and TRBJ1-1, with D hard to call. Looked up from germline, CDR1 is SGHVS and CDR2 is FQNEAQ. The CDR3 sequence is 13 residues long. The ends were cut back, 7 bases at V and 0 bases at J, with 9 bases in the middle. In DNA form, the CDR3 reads TGTGCCAGCACCGCTCAGGTGAACACTGAAGCTTTCTTT. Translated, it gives CASTAQVNTEAFF.

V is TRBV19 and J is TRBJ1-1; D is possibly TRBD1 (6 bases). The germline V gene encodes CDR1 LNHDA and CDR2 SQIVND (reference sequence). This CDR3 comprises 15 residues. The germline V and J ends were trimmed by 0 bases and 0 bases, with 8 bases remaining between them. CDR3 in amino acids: CASSIEDSMNTEAFF. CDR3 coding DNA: TGTGCCAGTAGTATAGAGGACAGCATGAACACTGAAGCTTTCTTT.

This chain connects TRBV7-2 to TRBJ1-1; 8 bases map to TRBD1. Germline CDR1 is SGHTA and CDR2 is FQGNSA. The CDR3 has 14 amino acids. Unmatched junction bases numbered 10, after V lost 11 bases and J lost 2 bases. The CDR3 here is CASTRGQVNTEAFF. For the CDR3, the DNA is TGTGCCTCGACCAGGGGACAGGTAAACACTGAAGCTTTCTTT.

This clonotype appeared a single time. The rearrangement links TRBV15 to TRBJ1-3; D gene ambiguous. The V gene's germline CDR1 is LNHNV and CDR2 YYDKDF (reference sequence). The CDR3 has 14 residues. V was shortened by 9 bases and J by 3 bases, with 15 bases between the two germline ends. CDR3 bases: TGTGCCACGGGTCCGCGAGGTTTTGGAAACACCATATATTTT. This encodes CATGPRGFGNTIYF.

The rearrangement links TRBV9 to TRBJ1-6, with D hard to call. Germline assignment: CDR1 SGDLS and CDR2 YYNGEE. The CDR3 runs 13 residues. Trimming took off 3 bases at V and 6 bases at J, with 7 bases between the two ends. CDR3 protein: CASSASPNSPLHF. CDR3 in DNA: TGTGCCAGCAGCGCCAGTCCTAATTCACCCCTCCACTTT.